One TCR beta chain is described in this entry. Its specificity is unknown. The primer mix had 60 Vbeta and 13 Jbeta primers. Using immunoSEQ multiplex PCR, the repertoire was profiled, and TCRdb retains in-frame clones only, with some absent. The sample holds fewer than 200,000 clones, roughly 70% seen once. The sample comes from a study of cytomegalovirus exposure and HLA in healthy donors. The overall study: Ancestry clustering placed about 80% of over 300 genotyped donors in the Caucasian-associated cluster. The study's findings and limits: Most of the CMV-associated TCR beta chains (in a later analysis) appeared to be HLA-restricted. V- and J-gene trimming of TCR beta was linked (in a later analysis) to a missense DCLRE1C variant. Some highly shared sequence variants likely arose as a pipeline artifact.

Germline V gene data show CDR1 as SGHRS and CDR2 as YFSETQ. V was clipped by 0 bases and J by 4 bases, with 16 bases between them. The CDR3 is 17 residues long. The rearrangement joins TRBV5-1 to TRBJ2-2; TRBD1 might be the D (6 bases). The sample comprised PBMCs. This clonotype was sampled from a woman in her forties or fifties in good health and CMV-seropositive. The CDR3 region has the DNA TGCGCCAGCAGCTTGGGGTTCCGGACAGACTTCACCGGGGAGCTGTTTTTT. This translates into CASSLGFRTDFTGELFF. The whole variable domain, filled in from reference TRBV5-1 and TRBJ2-2, reads KAGVTQTPRYLIKTRGQQVTLSCSPISGHRSVSWYQQTPGQGLQFLFEYFSETQRNKGNFPGRFSGRQFSNSRSEMNVSTLELGDSALYLCASSLGFRTDFTGELFFGEGSRLTVL.